The TCR beta chain under discussion was sequenced for a study of neurological immune-mediated disorders. Specified time point: longitudinal time-point 3. The CDR3 covers 17 residues. The authors made cDNA by 5'RACE with 10-nucleotide random UMIs. A single run covered 15-18 subjects with over 180 million TCR-beta sequences. TCRdb used MiXCR to reprocess the 5' RACE reads, holding one entry per CDR3 protein. This table holds about 99,000 distinct CDR3 sequences, less than 14% found once. Study-wide results and limits: Across subjects, no CDR3 amino acid sequence appeared in expanded clones of more than one subject, a finding that suggested private repertoires in all groups. HTLV-1-associated myelopathy showed the most TCR clonal expansion; multiple sclerosis the least, below healthy controls.

As to this clonotype: The antigen remains undetermined.

The rearrangement links TRBV21-1 to TRBJ2-7; whether TRBD1, the table's D call, matches the DNA was not checked. TRBV21-1 is given as a pseudogene. The sequence derives from a female donor with HTLV-1-associated myelopathy (HAM/TSP). Sequencing was carried out using PBMCs. In DNA, the CDR3 is TGTGCCAGCAGCCCTAAAAAAACCGGGACGGTCTCCTACGAGCAGTACTTC. Translation gives CASSPKKTGTVSYEQYF.